Below are 28 T cell receptor beta chains sequenced from a single sample in a study of T cells in Graves' hyperthyroidism and ophthalmopathy. Researchers amplified the TCR beta CDR3 regions from RNA transcripts. The HTBI set primed first-round TCR CDR3 RT-PCR. TCRdb fed the multiplex PCR reads into MiXCR, producing one record per CDR3 protein. The profile shows hundreds of thousands of distinct CDR3 sequences, around 13% of them singletons. The source material was blood. These TCRs come from a woman aged 18-29 years with Graves' hyperthyroidism.

This sequence joins TRBV9 and TRBJ2-1; TRBD2 aligns across 8 bases. The CDR3 covers 15 residues. Trimming took 4 bases from V and 7 from J; bases not matched to a gene: 10. CDR1 is SGDLS and CDR2 is YYNGEE in the germline V gene. The CDR3 spells CASSPPSGGGNEQFF. CDR3 coding DNA: TGTGCCAGCAGCCCTCCCTCCGGGGGGGGGAATGAGCAGTTCTTC.

This clonotype was recorded at least ten times. V usage is TRBV6-2 or TRBV6-3 and J usage is TRBJ1-1; D perhaps matches TRBD1 (6 bases). In germline, CDR1 is MNHEY, CDR2 SVGEGT. Trimming took off 6 bases at V and 3 bases at J, with 11 bases between the two ends. The CDR3 has 13 residues. The CDR3 DNA follows: TGTGCCAGCAGCGCAGGGGCCCACACTGAAGCTTTCTTT. Translation: CASSAGAHTEAFF.

This clonotype was seen many times. The V and J genes are TRBV12-3 or TRBV12-4 and TRBJ2-3; D gene unclear. Trimming cost V 8 bases and J 0 bases, with 12 bases left between them. This CDR3 has 14 amino acids. CDR3 sequence (DNA): TGTGCCAGCGGCGCAAGACGCAGCACAGATACGCAGTATTTT. This encodes CASGARRSTDTQYF.

The CDR3 region is CASSLLGVESPLHF. CDR3 sequence (DNA): TGTGCCAGCAGCTTACTGGGGGTTGAATCACCCCTCCACTTT. The chain links TRBV7-2 to TRBJ1-6, with a tentative D call TRBD1 (5 bases). V was cut by 2 bases and J by 10 bases, with 12 bases left in between. CDR1 SGHTA and CDR2 FQGNSA come from the germline V gene. The CDR3 has 14 residues. Full variable domain (remainder filled in from reference TRBV7-2 and TRBJ1-6): GAGVSQSPSNKVTEKGKDVELRCDPISGHTALYWYRQSLGQGLEFLIYFQGNSAPDKSGLPSDRFSAERTGGSVSTLTIQRTQQEDSAVYLCASSLLGVESPLHFGNGTRLTVT.

This clonotype appeared many times. The chain has TRBV13 and TRBJ2-5, with 8 bases that match TRBD2. Germline V gene sequence: CDR1 PRHDT, CDR2 FYEKMQ (reference sequence). The CDR3 spans 15 residues. V lost 5 bases and J lost 1; bases outside the gene matches: 6. For the CDR3, the DNA is TGTGCCAGCAGCCCCGTAAGCGGGGGCCAAGAGACCCAGTACTTC. Translated: CASSPVSGGQETQYF.

J is TRBJ2-1 and V is TRBV11-2; D is uncertain. Germline CDR1 SGHAT, CDR2 FQNNGV. The CDR3 runs to 14 residues. V dropped 0 bases and J dropped 8 bases, with 11 bases sitting between them. CDR3 DNA sequence: TGTGCCAGCAGCTTAGATACCGGTGGTCATGAGCAGTTCTTC. Protein product: CASSLDTGGHEQFF.

This clonotype has ten or more counts. The rearrangement uses TRBV27 and TRBJ2-1; 8 bases line up with TRBD1. Looked up from germline, CDR1 is MNHEY and CDR2 is SMNVEV (reference sequence). The J segment lost 6 bases and the V segment lost 4 bases, leaving 8 bases of the junction unmatched. The CDR3 length is 15 residues. CDR3 nucleotide sequence: TGTGCCAGCAGTTCCAGACAGGGGTATGGCAATGAGCAGTTCTTC. Encoded protein: CASSSRQGYGNEQFF.

This clonotype was seen a few times. V and J are TRBV7-6 and TRBJ1-1, with D possibly being TRBD1 (6 bases). Trimming removed 6 bases from V and 0 bases from J, with 11 bases in between. In germline, CDR1 is SGHVS, CDR2 FNYEAQ. This CDR3 is 14 amino acids long. The CDR3 region is CASSIGGVNTEAFF. CDR3 bases: TGTGCCAGCAGTATAGGGGGGGTGAACACTGAAGCTTTCTTT. The variable domain in full, with the rest retrieved from reference TRBV7-6 and TRBJ1-1, is GAGVSQSPRYKVTKRGQDVALRCDPISGHVSLYWYRQALGQGPEFLTYFNYEAQQDKSGLPNDRFSAERPEGSISTLTIQRTEQRDSAMYRCASSIGGVNTEAFFGQGTRLTVV.

This clonotype occurred many times. The chain employs TRBV11-2 and TRBJ2-7, with D maybe TRBD2 (6 bases). Germline V gene sequence: CDR1 SGHAT, CDR2 FQNNGV. V lost 3 bases, J lost 0 bases, and 15 bases lay in between. The CDR3 covers 16 residues. The CDR3, as DNA: TGTGCCAGCAGCTTTCCGGCGGGACCAAGCTCCTACGAGCAGTACTTC. Its translation is CASSFPAGPSSYEQYF.

This clonotype showed up many times. The chain carries TRBV13 and TRBJ2-1, with D possibly being TRBD1 (6 bases). The V gene lost 5 bases and the J gene lost 11 bases, with 19 bases spanning the gap. This CDR3 is built from 14 residues. CDR1 and CDR2 from the germline V gene are PRHDT and FYEKMQ (reference sequence). CDR3 sequence reads: CASSESGRGTKQFF. The CDR3, as DNA: TGTGCCAGCAGCGAGAGCGGCAGGGGAACGAAGCAGTTCTTC. Variable domain in full (rest from reference TRBV13 and TRBJ2-1): AAGVIQSPRHLIKEKRETATLKCYPIPRHDTVYWYQQGPGQDPQFLISFYEKMQSDKGSIPDRFSAQQFSDYHSELNMSSLELGDSALYFCASSESGRGTKQFFGPGTRLTVL.

This clonotype has a count of ten or more. Here the CDR3 DNA reads TGTGCCAGCAGATCAGGGACGGGGGAAAAACTGTTTTTT. Encoded protein: CASRSGTGEKLFF. The J gene is TRBJ1-4, the V gene TRBV7-2; weak D call: TRBD1 (5 bases). V lost 6 bases and J 8 bases, leaving 13 bases between the germline ends. Germline loops: CDR1 SGHTA, CDR2 FQGNSA. There are 13 residues in the CDR3.

The chain recombines TRBV20-1 with TRBJ2-3; D is unclear. Per germline, CDR1 DFQATT and CDR2 SNEGSKA (reference sequence). The V gene lost 0 bases and the J gene lost 2 bases, with 12 bases spanning the gap. This CDR3 comprises 15 residues. The CDR3 protein is CSARDPDRATDTQYF. Here the CDR3 DNA reads TGCAGTGCTAGAGACCCCGATAGGGCCACAGATACGCAGTATTTT.

This clonotype was counted ten times or more. This chain joins TRBV20-1 and TRBJ2-1; 9 bases are shared with TRBD2. Germline CDR1 reads DFQATT; CDR2 reads SNEGSKA (reference sequence). V dropped 1 base and J dropped 15; count of bases not matched to a gene: 7. The CDR3 totals 12 residues. The CDR3 protein is CSARGGSGSVFF. CDR3 nucleotide sequence: TGCAGTGCTAGAGGGGGTAGCGGGAGTGTGTTCTTC.

This clonotype was observed a handful of times. The V call is TRBV20-1, the J call TRBJ2-2; 7 bases are a match to TRBD1. The germline V gene has CDR1 DFQATT and CDR2 SNEGSKA (reference sequence). J lost 4 bases, V lost 6 bases, and 11 bases had no gene match. This CDR3 region has 15 residues. CDR3 protein: CSATGAAGATGELFF. The CDR3 DNA is TGCAGTGCCACAGGGGCCGCAGGTGCCACCGGGGAGCTGTTTTTT.

This clonotype was recorded at least ten times. The chain carries TRBV28 and TRBJ2-3, with 7 bases identical to TRBD2. Germline V lookup: CDR1 MDHEN, CDR2 SYDVKM. Germline trimming cut 5 bases from V and 1 base from J; bases unmatched to any gene: 12. The length of the CDR3 is 17 residues. The CDR3 nucleotides are TGTGCCAGCAGTCCCCATACGGGGGGTTTTGGCACAGATACGCAGTATTTT. Translating gives CASSPHTGGFGTDTQYF.

This clonotype was detected a few times. The chain uses TRBV19 and TRBJ1-2, with 10 bases fitting TRBD1. The CDR3 consists of 13 residues. V shed 10 bases and J 7 bases; nucleotides not matched to a gene: 9. CDR1 and CDR2 (germline): LNHDA, SQIVND (reference sequence). CDR3 residues: CATGDRGYSGYTF. The CDR3 DNA reads TGTGCCACCGGGGACAGGGGTTACTCTGGCTACACCTTC.

This clonotype has ten or more counts. The chain joins TRBV7-9 to TRBJ1-1, with D perhaps matching TRBD1 (6 bases). The CDR3 runs 15 residues. Per germline, CDR1 SEHNR and CDR2 FQNEAQ (reference sequence). Trimming cost V 5 bases and J 10 bases, with 23 bases left between them. The CDR3, as DNA: TGTGCCAGCAGCCCTTCTTCACAGGGAACGTCTGCAGCTTTCTTT. Translating it yields CASSPSSQGTSAAFF.

This chain links TRBV10-1 with TRBJ2-5; 7 bases map to TRBD2. With V trimmed by 2 bases and J by 1 base, 4 bases remained unmatched. This CDR3 comprises 15 residues. Germline-derived CDR1 and CDR2 are WNHNN and SYGVQD (reference sequence). The CDR3 region is CASSETSESQETQYF. CDR3 DNA: TGCGCCAGCAGTGAGACTAGCGAATCCCAAGAGACCCAGTACTTC.

V and J are TRBV4-1 and TRBJ1-2; the match to TRBD1 covers 9 bases. Germline CDR1 MGHRA, CDR2 YSYEKL. The CDR3 runs to 17 residues. The V segment lost 3 bases and the J segment 2 bases; nucleotides outside the gene matches: 10. Here the CDR3 reads CASSHPNEGQGNYGYTF. CDR3 bases: TGCGCCAGCAGCCACCCCAATGAAGGACAGGGGAACTATGGCTACACCTTC.

The chain has TRBV28 and TRBJ2-1, with 10 bases lining up with TRBD2. CDR1 is MDHEN and CDR2 is SYDVKM in the germline V gene. This CDR3 comprises 16 residues. V was pared by 3 bases and J by 4 bases, with 6 bases of the junction left unmatched. DNA for the CDR3: TGTGCCAGCAGTTTCCTAACTAGCGGGACTTACAATGAGCAGTTCTTC. Protein sequence: CASSFLTSGTYNEQFF.

This chain links TRBV9 with TRBJ2-1; D might be TRBD2 (6 bases). V lost 3 bases and J 4 bases, leaving 17 bases between the germline ends. CDR3 length equals 16 residues. Germline V lookup: CDR1 SGDLS, CDR2 YYNGEE. The CDR3 coding sequence is TGTGCCAGCAGCGGACCAGCGGGCTCGTCGTACAATGAGCAGTTCTTC. Translated: CASSGPAGSSYNEQFF.

This clonotype was seen ten or more times. The chain combines TRBV5-6 with TRBJ2-7; TRBD2 is a possible D gene (6 bases). The CDR3 is made up of 14 amino acids. Germline V gives CDR1 SGHDT, CDR2 YYEEEE. Trimming cost V 0 bases and J 3 bases, with 10 bases left between them. The CDR3 spells CASSLGGTHYEQYF. The CDR3 DNA sequence: TGTGCCAGCAGCTTGGGCGGGACCCACTACGAGCAGTACTTC.

This clonotype was counted between two and nine times. This sequence joins TRBV10-3 and TRBJ2-3; 8 bases are a match to TRBD2. Germline trimming cut 0 bases from V and 2 bases from J; bases unmatched to any gene: 4. The germline V gene encodes CDR1 ENHRY and CDR2 SYGVKD. The CDR3 is 16 residues long. The CDR3 loop reads CAISESAGGITDTQYF. CDR3 coding DNA: TGTGCCATCAGTGAGTCCGCGGGAGGTATCACAGATACGCAGTATTTT.

This clonotype was seen only a few times. The CDR3 DNA is TGTGCCAGCAGCGTAGGGGGGGGGGAGTCCCCCTACAATGAGCAGTTCTTC. This codes for CASSVGGGESPYNEQFF. The rearrangement joins TRBV9 to TRBJ2-1, with 7 bases matching TRBD2. V gave up 0 bases and J gave up 2 bases; unmatched junction bases: 8. The CDR3 contains 17 residues. CDR1 and CDR2 (germline): SGDLS, YYNGEE.

This clonotype turned up a few times. The chain joins TRBV14 to TRBJ2-5; 7 bases are a match to TRBD2. The CDR3 runs 17 residues. J gave up 3 bases and V 0 bases, and 10 bases lay outside the gene matches. Germline V lookup: CDR1 SGHDN, CDR2 FVKESK. The CDR3 nucleotides are TGTGCCAGCAGCCAAGATTGGGGTCTAGCGGTGAAAGAGACCCAGTACTTC. Translating gives CASSQDWGLAVKETQYF.

This clonotype turned up a few times. J is TRBJ2-2 and V is TRBV7-3; 9 bases are a match to TRBD1. V shed 5 bases, J shed 0 bases, and the junction held 13 bases outside the gene matches. The CDR3 is 19 amino acids. Germline loops: CDR1 SGHTA, CDR2 FQGTGA. The CDR3 sequence is CASSPQGQGRATNTGELFF. Here the CDR3 DNA reads TGTGCCAGCAGCCCCCAGGGACAGGGCAGGGCTACGAACACCGGGGAGCTGTTTTTT.

The chain uses TRBV7-3 and TRBJ1-3; 7 nucleotides align to TRBD1. Germline V lookup: CDR1 SGHTA, CDR2 FQGTGA. This CDR3 spans 15 amino acids. The V gene end was trimmed by 3 bases and the J gene end by 8 bases; junction bases not matched to a gene: 10. The CDR3 nucleotides are TGTGCCAGCAGCTTCACGGGACAGTTGGGGGACACCATATATTTT. It is translated as CASSFTGQLGDTIYF.

This clonotype was observed at least ten times. The junction does not match germline at one end; this may be a read error. The chain has TRBV5-1 and TRBJ2-2; D uncertain. The CDR3 extends over 12 amino acids. Germline CDR1 reads SGHRS; CDR2 reads YFSETQ. CDR3 protein: CASRPNTGELFF. The CDR3 bases are TGTGCCAGCCGACCTAACACCGGGGAGCTGTTTTTT.